This TCR beta chain was sequenced for a study of cytomegalovirus exposure and HLA in healthy donors. Produced via immunoSEQ multiplex PCR; TCRdb's table is partial and in-frame only. Of roughly 200,000 clones in the sample, roughly 81% were seen once. About this clone: Its antigen is unknown.

Germline CDR1 is MRHNA and CDR2 is SNTAGT. Losses at the gene ends were 3 bases for V and 7 bases for J; bases not matched to a gene: 7. The CDR3 extends over 15 amino acids. Broader study findings: Subsequent analysis of the 120 or so validation repertoires found a tendency for first-cohort TCR clusters to co-occur. Researchers catalogued about 150 TCR beta chains as cytomegalovirus-associated.

The rearrangement links TRBV6-4 to TRBJ2-1; 9 nucleotides line up with TRBD2. The sequence derives from a woman in her thirties in good health and CMV-seronegative. Material for sequencing was PBMCs. CDR3 nucleotide sequence: TGTGCCAGCAGTGAGGGTCTAGCGGGGAGGAATGAGCAGTTCTTC. It specifies CASSEGLAGRNEQFF.